Below, 5 T cell receptor beta chains from the same sample are listed, as sequenced in a study of OX40 agonist ivuxolimab in advanced cancers. Clones were sequenced by immunoSEQ multiplex PCR, and TCRdb holds only the in-frame ones, with some missing. The table has tens of thousands of clones, 85% to 90% seen once. This sample comprised CD4+ or CD8+ T cells sorted from blood, obtained in a trial of the OX40 agonist ivuxolimab. The receptors were gathered from an adult with an advanced solid tumor such as melanoma, head and neck, liver or kidney cancer.

This chain joins TRBV7-6 and TRBJ2-7, with D possibly called TRBD1 or TRBD2 (5 bases each). Germline V gene sequence: CDR1 SGHVS, CDR2 FNYEAQ. This CDR3 has 13 amino acids. V gave up 1 base and J gave up 3 bases, with 7 bases separating them. CDR3 region: CASSLGGNYEQYF. The CDR3 coding sequence is TGTGCCAGCAGCTTAGGGGGGAACTACGAGCAGTACTTC.

This clone was counted once. The rearrangement joins TRBV9 to TRBJ2-5; weak D call: TRBD1 (5 bases). This CDR3 contains 16 residues. CDR1 and CDR2 from the germline V gene are SGDLS and YYNGEE. Trimming cost V 3 bases and J 4 bases, with 19 bases left between them. In nucleotides, the CDR3 is TGTGCCAGCAGCGAGGGGATCCGGGTTGATGGAGAGACCCAGTACTTC. Its translation: CASSEGIRVDGETQYF.

The chain employs TRBV27 and TRBJ2-3, with 11 positions matching TRBD2. Germline V gives CDR1 MNHEY, CDR2 SMNVEV (reference sequence). Trimming removed 5 bases from V and 0 bases from J; junction bases left unmatched: 10. CDR3 size: 18 residues. This CDR3 reads CASSPEPRLAGSTDTQYF. In nucleotides, the CDR3 is TGTGCCAGCAGTCCCGAACCAAGACTAGCGGGGAGCACAGATACGCAGTATTTT.

The chain joins TRBV9 to TRBJ2-5; the match to TRBD1 covers 7 bases. Trimming removed 0 bases from V and 4 bases from J; junction bases left unmatched: 6. This CDR3 is built from 15 residues. Per the germline V gene, CDR1 is SGDLS and CDR2 is YYNGEE. CDR3 in amino acids: CASSVAGRGLETQYF. The DNA of the CDR3 is TGTGCCAGCAGCGTAGCGGGAAGGGGGCTAGAGACCCAGTACTTC.

J is TRBJ2-7 and V is TRBV5-1; TRBD2 aligns across 7 bases. Trimming cost V 3 bases and J 5 bases; bases outside gene matches: 5. Germline CDR1 SGHRS, CDR2 YFSETQ. The CDR3 totals 13 residues. The CDR3 protein is CASSSWEGNEQYF. CDR3 DNA: TGCGCCAGCAGCTCTTGGGAGGGTAACGAGCAGTACTTC.